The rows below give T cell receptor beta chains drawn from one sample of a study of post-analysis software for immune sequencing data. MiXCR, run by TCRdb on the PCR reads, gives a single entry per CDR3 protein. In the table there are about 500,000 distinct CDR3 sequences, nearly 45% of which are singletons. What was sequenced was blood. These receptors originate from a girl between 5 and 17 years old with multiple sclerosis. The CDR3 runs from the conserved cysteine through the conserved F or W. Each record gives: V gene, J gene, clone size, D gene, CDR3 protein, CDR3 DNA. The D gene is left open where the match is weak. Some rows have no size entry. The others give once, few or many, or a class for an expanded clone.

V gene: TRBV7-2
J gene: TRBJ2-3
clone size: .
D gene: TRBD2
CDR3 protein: CASSLVPPGEAGNTDTQYF
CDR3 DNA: TGTGCCAGCAGCTTAGTCCCCCCGGGTGAAGCGGGAAACACAGATACGCAGTATTTT

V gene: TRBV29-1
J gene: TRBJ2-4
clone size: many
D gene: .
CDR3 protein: CSVVGHLAKNIQYF
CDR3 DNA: TGCAGCGTTGTAGGGCATCTAGCCAAAAACATTCAGTACTTC

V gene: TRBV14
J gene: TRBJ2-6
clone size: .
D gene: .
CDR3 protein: CASSRLPRDFQTSGANVLTF
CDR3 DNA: TGTGCCAGCAGCCGCCTCCCTCGGGATTTCCAAACCTCTGGGGCCAACGTCCTGACTTTC

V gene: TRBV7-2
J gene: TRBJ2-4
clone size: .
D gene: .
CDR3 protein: CASSPSHREVGAKNIQYF
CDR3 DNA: TGTGCCAGCAGCCCGTCCCACAGGGAAGTAGGCGCCAAAAACATTCAGTACTTC

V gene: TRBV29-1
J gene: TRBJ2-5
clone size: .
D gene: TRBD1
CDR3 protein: CSAPKRGQGGETQYF
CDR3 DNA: TGCAGCGCCCCAAAGAGGGGACAGGGCGGAGAGACCCAGTACTTC

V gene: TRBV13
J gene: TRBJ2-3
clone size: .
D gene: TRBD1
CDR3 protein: CASSPPPTSTGRTDTQYF
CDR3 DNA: TGTGCCAGCAGCCCGCCACCGACTTCGACAGGGCGGACAGATACGCAGTATTTT

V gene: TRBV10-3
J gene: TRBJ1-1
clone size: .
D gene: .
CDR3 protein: CAISESGIWGEAFF
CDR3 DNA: TGTGCCATCAGTGAGTCGGGCATCTGGGGTGAAGCTTTCTTT

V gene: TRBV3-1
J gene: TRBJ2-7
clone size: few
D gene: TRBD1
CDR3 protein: CASSLGTGTHEQYF
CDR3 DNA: TGTGCCAGCAGCCTAGGGACAGGGACCCACGAGCAGTACTTC

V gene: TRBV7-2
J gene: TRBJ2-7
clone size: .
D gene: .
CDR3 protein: CASSLGSGILEAYEQYF
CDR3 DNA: TGTGCCAGCAGCTTAGGGTCGGGGATACTGGAAGCCTACGAGCAGTACTTC

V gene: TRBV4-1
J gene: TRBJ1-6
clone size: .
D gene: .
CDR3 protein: CASSQEPAPYNSPLHF
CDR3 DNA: TGCGCCAGCAGCCAAGAGCCAGCCCCGTATAATTCACCCCTCCACTTT

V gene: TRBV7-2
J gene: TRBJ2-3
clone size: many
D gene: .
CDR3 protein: CASSIKDTQYF
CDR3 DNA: TGTGCCAGCAGCATCAAAGATACGCAGTATTTT

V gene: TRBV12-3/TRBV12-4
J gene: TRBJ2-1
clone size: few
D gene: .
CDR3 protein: CASSPPGGLGPNEQFF
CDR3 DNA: TGTGCCAGCAGTCCCCCTGGCGGTCTGGGTCCCAATGAGCAGTTCTTC

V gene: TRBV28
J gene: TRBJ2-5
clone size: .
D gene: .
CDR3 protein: CASSFDGRGSQTQYF
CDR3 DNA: TGTGCCAGCAGTTTTGACGGGAGAGGCTCGCAGACCCAGTACTTC

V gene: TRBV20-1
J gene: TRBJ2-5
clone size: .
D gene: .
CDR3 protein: CSAREDSFQETQYF
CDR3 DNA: TGCAGTGCTAGAGAGGACAGCTTCCAAGAGACCCAGTACTTC

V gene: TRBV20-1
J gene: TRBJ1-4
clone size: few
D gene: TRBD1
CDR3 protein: CSALDREATNEKLFF
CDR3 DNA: TGCAGTGCCTTGGACAGGGAGGCAACTAATGAAAAACTGTTTTTT

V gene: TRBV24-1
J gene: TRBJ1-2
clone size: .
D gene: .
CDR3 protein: CATSDDFYGYTF
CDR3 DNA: TGTGCCACCAGTGACGATTTTTATGGCTACACCTTC

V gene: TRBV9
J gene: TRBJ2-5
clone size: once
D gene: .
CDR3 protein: CASSGITVNEQYF
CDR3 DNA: TGTGCCAGCAGCGGCATAACCGTTAATGAGCAGTACTTC

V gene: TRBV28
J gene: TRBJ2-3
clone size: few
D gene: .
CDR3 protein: CASSFQRGGTDTQYF
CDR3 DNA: TGTGCCAGCAGTTTTCAGCGAGGGGGGACAGATACGCAGTATTTT

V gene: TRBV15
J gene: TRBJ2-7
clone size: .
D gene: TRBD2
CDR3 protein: CATSREAMTSVNEQYF
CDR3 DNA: TGTGCCACCAGCAGAGAGGCTATGACTAGCGTCAACGAGCAGTACTTC

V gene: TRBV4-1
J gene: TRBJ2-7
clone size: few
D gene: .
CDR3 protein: CASSQGVEYEQYF
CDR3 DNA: TGCGCCAGCAGCCAAGGGGTAGAGTACGAGCAGTACTTC

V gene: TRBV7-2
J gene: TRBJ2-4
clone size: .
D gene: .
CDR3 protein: CASSLGQGGNIQYF
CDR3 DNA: TGTGCCAGCAGCTTAGGGCAGGGTGGCAACATTCAGTACTTC

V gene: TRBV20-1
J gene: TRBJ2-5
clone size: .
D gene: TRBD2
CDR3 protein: CSAERSLAGGETQYF
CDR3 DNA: TGCAGTGCTGAGCGCAGCCTAGCGGGGGGCGAGACCCAGTACTTC

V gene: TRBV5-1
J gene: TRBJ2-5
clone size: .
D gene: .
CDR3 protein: CASSSGGLGADQETQYF
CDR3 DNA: TGCGCCAGCAGCAGTGGAGGTCTGGGGGCTGACCAAGAGACCCAGTACTTC

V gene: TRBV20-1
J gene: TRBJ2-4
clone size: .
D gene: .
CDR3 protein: CSARAVAKNIQYF
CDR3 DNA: TGCAGTGCTAGAGCGGTAGCCAAAAACATTCAGTACTTC

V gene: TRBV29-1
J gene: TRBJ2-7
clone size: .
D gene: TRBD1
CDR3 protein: CSVEDQVTGGHEQYF
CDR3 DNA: TGCAGCGTTGAAGATCAAGTGACAGGGGGCCACGAGCAGTACTTC

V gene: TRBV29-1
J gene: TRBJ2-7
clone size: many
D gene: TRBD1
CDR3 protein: CSGSGQGHEQYF
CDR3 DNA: TGCAGCGGATCCGGACAGGGCCACGAGCAGTACTTC

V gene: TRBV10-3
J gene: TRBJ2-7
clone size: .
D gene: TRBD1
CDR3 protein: CAIKQQGTTYEQYF
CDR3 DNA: TGTGCCATCAAACAACAGGGGACCACCTACGAGCAGTACTTC

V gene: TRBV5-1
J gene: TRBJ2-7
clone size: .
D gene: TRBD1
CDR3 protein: CASRRGHYEQYF
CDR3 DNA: TGCGCCAGCAGAAGGGGGCACTACGAGCAGTACTTC

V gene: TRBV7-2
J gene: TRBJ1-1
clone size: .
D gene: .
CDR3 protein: CASSWRGNTEAFF
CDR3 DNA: TGTGCCAGCAGTTGGAGGGGGAACACTGAAGCTTTCTTT

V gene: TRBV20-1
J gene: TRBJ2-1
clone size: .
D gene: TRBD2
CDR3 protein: CSASESGGSYNEQFF
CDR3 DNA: TGCAGTGCTAGTGAAAGCGGGGGCTCCTACAATGAGCAGTTCTTC

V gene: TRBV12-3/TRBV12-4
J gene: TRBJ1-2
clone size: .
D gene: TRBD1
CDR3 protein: CASTDRARGYTF
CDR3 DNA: TGTGCCAGCACCGACAGGGCGAGAGGCTACACCTTC

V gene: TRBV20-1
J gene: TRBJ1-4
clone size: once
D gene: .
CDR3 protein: CSARKGGLELFF
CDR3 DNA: TGCAGTGCCAGGAAGGGGGGTTTGGAACTGTTTTTT

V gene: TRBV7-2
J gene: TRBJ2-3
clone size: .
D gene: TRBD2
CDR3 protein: CASSFSGRMADTQYF
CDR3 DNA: TGTGCCAGCAGCTTTAGCGGGAGAATGGCAGATACGCAGTATTTT

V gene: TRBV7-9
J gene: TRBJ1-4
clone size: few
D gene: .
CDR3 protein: CASSSPGPTNEKLFF
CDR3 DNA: TGTGCCAGCAGCTCGCCGGGTCCAACTAATGAAAAACTGTTTTTT

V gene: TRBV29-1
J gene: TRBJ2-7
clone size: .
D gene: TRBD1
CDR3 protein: CSVVPGQGHVYEQYF
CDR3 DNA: TGCAGCGTCGTGCCGGGACAGGGGCACGTGTACGAGCAGTACTTC

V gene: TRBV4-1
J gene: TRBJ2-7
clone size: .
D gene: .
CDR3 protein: CASSQSHRAPYEQYF
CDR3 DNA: TGCGCCAGCAGCCAATCCCACAGGGCTCCCTACGAGCAGTACTTC

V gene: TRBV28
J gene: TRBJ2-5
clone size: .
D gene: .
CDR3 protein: CASGEETQYF
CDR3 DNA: TGTGCCAGCGGAGAAGAGACCCAGTACTTC

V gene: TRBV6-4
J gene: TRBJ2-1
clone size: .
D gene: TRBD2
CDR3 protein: CAGSVGLGIGEQFF
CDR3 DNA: TGTGCCGGCAGTGTGGGACTAGGTATCGGTGAGCAGTTCTTC

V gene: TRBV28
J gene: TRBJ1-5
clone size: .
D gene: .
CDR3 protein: CASSPPGEGNQPQHF
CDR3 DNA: TGTGCCAGCAGTCCACCAGGGGAAGGGAATCAGCCCCAGCATTTT

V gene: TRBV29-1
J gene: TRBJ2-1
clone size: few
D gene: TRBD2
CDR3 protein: CSVDPPTSGVYNEQFF
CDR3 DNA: TGCAGCGTTGACCCTCCGACTAGCGGGGTTTACAATGAGCAGTTCTTC

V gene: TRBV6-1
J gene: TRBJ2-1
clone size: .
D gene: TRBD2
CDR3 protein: CASSAGTSGRVEQFF
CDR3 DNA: TGTGCCAGCAGTGCCGGGACTAGCGGGAGGGTTGAGCAGTTCTTC

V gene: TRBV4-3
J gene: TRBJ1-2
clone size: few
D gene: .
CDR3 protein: CASSQGLGANYGYTF
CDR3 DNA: TGCGCCAGCAGCCAAGGACTGGGGGCTAACTATGGCTACACCTTC

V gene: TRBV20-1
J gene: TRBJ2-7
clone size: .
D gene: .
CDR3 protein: CSARWGPNEQYF
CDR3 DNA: TGCAGTGCCAGATGGGGACCAAACGAGCAGTACTTC

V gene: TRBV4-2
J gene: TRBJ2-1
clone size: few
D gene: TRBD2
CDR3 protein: CASSPTTSATYNEQFF
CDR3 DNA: TGTGCCAGCAGCCCTACGACTAGCGCGACCTACAATGAGCAGTTCTTC

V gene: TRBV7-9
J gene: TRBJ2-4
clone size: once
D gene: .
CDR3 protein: CSSSNEQLKNIQYF
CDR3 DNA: TGTTCCAGCAGCAACGAGCAGTTAAAAAACATTCAGTACTTC

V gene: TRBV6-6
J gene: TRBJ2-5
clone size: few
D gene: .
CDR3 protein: CASKTGAGETQYF
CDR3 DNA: TGTGCCAGCAAAACGGGGGCAGGAGAGACCCAGTACTTC

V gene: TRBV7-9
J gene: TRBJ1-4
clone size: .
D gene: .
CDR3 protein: CASSLEAPGRNEKLFF
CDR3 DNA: TGTGCCAGCAGCTTAGAAGCGCCAGGGCGAAATGAAAAACTGTTTTTT

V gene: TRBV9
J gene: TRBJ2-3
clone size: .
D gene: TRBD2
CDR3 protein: CASSGLAALGTDTQYF
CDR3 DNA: TGTGCCAGCAGCGGTCTAGCGGCACTAGGGACAGATACGCAGTATTTT

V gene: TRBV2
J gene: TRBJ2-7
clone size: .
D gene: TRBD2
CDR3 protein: CASTPGLAGLSYEQYF
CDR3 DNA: TGTGCCAGCACTCCGGGACTAGCGGGGCTCTCCTACGAGCAGTACTTC

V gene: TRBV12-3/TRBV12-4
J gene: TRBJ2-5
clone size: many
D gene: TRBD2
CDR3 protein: CASSLGGDQETQYF
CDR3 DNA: TGTGCCAGCAGTTTGGGGGGGGACCAAGAGACCCAGTACTTC

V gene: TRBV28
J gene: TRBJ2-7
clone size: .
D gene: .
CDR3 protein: CASSLGATNSYEQYF
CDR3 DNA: TGTGCCAGCAGTTTAGGCGCGACCAACTCCTACGAGCAGTACTTC

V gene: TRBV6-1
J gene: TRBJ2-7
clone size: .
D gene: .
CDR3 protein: CASSERGWVTDYEQYF
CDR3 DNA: TGTGCCAGCAGTGAAAGGGGTTGGGTCACAGACTACGAGCAGTACTTC

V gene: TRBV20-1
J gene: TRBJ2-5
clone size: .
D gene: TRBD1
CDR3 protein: CSARVARPGTEETQYF
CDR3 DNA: TGCAGTGCTAGAGTGGCCCGGCCCGGGACAGAAGAGACCCAGTACTTC

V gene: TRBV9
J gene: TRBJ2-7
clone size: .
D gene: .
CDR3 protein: CASSPGLIREQYF
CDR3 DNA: TGTGCCAGCAGCCCCGGCCTGATACGGGAGCAGTACTTC

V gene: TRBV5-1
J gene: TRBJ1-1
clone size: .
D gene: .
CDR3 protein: CASSLDGQAAFF
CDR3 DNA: TGCGCCAGCAGCTTGGACGGACAAGCGGCTTTCTTT

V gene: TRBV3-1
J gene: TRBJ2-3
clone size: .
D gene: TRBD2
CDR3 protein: CASSQGQARERADTQYF
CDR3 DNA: TGTGCCAGCAGCCAGGGTCAGGCGCGGGAGAGGGCAGATACGCAGTATTTT

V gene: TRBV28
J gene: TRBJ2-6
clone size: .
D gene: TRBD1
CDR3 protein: CASQGQGASGANVLTF
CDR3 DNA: TGTGCCAGCCAGGGACAGGGGGCGTCTGGGGCCAACGTCCTGACTTTC

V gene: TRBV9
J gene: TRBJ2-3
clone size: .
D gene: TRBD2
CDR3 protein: CASSVSGRARDTQYF
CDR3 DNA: TGTGCCAGCAGCGTAAGTGGGAGGGCCAGGGATACGCAGTATTTT

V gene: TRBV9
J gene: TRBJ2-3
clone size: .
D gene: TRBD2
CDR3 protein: CASSVDTGLAINTQYF
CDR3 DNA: TGTGCCAGCAGCGTAGACACGGGACTAGCAATCAATACGCAGTATTTT

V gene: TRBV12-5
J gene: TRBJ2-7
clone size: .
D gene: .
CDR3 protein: CASGFSGSYEQYF
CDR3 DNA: TGTGCTAGTGGTTTCAGCGGCTCCTACGAGCAGTACTTC